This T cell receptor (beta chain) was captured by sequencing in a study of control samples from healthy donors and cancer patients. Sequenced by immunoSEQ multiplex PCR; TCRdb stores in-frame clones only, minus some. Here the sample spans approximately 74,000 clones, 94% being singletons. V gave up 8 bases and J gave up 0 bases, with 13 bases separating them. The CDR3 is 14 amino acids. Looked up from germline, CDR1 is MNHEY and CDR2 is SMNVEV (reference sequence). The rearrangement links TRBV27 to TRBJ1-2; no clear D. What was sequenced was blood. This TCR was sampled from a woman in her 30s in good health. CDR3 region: CASAVRPANYGYTF. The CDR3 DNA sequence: TGTGCCAGCGCAGTGAGACCCGCTAACTATGGCTACACCTTC.